This entry lists 21 T cell receptor beta chains sequenced from one sample in a study of cytomegalovirus exposure and HLA in healthy donors. In the PCR, 60 Vbeta and 13 Jbeta primers were used. Method: immunoSEQ multiplex PCR; TCRdb's copy keeps in-frame clones and lacks some. The sample has about 140,000 clones; approximately 82% are singletons. The sequencing sample was made of PBMCs. These receptors all come from a man aged 30 to 39 in good health and CMV-seropositive.

The chain carries TRBV5-4 and TRBJ1-1, with D uncertain. The V gene lost 2 bases and the J gene lost 1 base, with 6 bases spanning the gap. The length of the CDR3 is 13 residues. Germline V lookup: CDR1 SGHNT, CDR2 YYREEE (reference sequence). The CDR3: CASSLTPNTEAFF. CDR3 bases: TGTGCCAGCAGCTTAACACCGAACACTGAAGCTTTCTTT.

The rearrangement uses TRBV28 and TRBJ1-5, with D unclear. Trimming took off 7 bases at V and 0 bases at J, with 10 bases between the two ends. The CDR3 spans 14 residues. Germline loops: CDR1 MDHEN, CDR2 SYDVKM. The CDR3 here is CASIRTDSNQPQHF. The CDR3 DNA follows: TGTGCCAGCATAAGGACTGATAGCAATCAGCCCCAGCATTTT.

This chain links TRBV7-2 with TRBJ1-1, with no clear D. This CDR3 is 15 amino acids long. V gave up 0 bases and J gave up 6 bases, with 14 bases separating them. Germline V lookup: CDR1 SGHTA, CDR2 FQGNSA. The DNA for the CDR3 is TGTGCCAGCAGCTTAGCGCTAGGCAGAAAGGCTGAAGCTTTCTTT. This translates into CASSLALGRKAEAFF.

The gene calls are TRBV5-1 and TRBJ1-2; D is unresolved. CDR3 length equals 14 residues. Germline CDR1 reads SGHRS; CDR2 reads YFSETQ. V lost 0 bases to trimming and J lost 7 bases, with 13 bases between them. CDR3 DNA sequence: TGCGCCAGCAGCTTGGCGGAGGGAGGCGCTGGCTACACCTTC. Translation gives CASSLAEGGAGYTF.

The chain uses TRBV23-1 and TRBJ1-1; 7 bases fit TRBD1. TRBV23-1 is flagged as an ORF with uncertain function. With V trimmed by 10 bases and J by 1 base, 6 bases remained unmatched. The CDR3 covers 13 residues. The CDR3: CAIYGTANTEAFF. For the CDR3, the DNA is TGCGCCATTTACGGGACAGCGAACACTGAAGCTTTCTTT.

J is TRBJ2-1 and V is TRBV2; 14 nucleotides match TRBD2. Germline V gene data show CDR1 as SNHLY and CDR2 as FYNNEI. Trimming at V came to 6 bases and at J to 0 bases, leaving 16 bases not matched to a gene. This CDR3 is built from 21 residues. Here the CDR3 reads CASRGIWTSGRPTSSYNEQFF. CDR3 DNA sequence: TGTGCCAGCAGAGGAATTTGGACTAGCGGGAGGCCAACCAGCTCCTACAATGAGCAGTTCTTC.

V usage is TRBV5-1 and J usage is TRBJ2-1; D is perhaps TRBD1 (6 bases). Per germline, CDR1 SGHRS and CDR2 YFSETQ. This CDR3 contains 15 residues. V lost 6 bases to trimming and J lost 4 bases, with 17 bases between them. The CDR3 DNA reads as TGCGCCAGCAAATCCATCAGGACAGCTTACAATGAGCAGTTCTTC. Translated, it gives CASKSIRTAYNEQFF. The variable domain in full, completed from reference TRBV5-1 and TRBJ2-1, reads KAGVTQTPRYLIKTRGQQVTLSCSPISGHRSVSWYQQTPGQGLQFLFEYFSETQRNKGNFPGRFSGRQFSNSRSEMNVSTLELGDSALYLCASKSIRTAYNEQFFGPGTRLTVL.

The chain recombines TRBV7-6 with TRBJ2-1; the D gene is possibly TRBD2 (5 bases). Trimming stripped 2 bases from V and 2 bases from J, with 10 bases between. Per the germline V gene, CDR1 is SGHVS and CDR2 is FNYEAQ. The CDR3 consists of 15 residues. CDR3 DNA sequence: TGTGCCAGCAGCTTATCGGCTAGCACCTACAATGAGCAGTTCTTC. Protein: CASSLSASTYNEQFF.

The rearrangement uses TRBV6-5 and TRBJ1-2; D is ambiguous. Per germline, CDR1 MNHEY and CDR2 SVGAGI. The CDR3 totals 15 residues. Trimming shortened V by 6 bases and J by 0 bases, and 14 bases separated the two germline ends. The CDR3 loop reads CASSRQSRPNYGYTF. The CDR3 DNA is TGTGCCAGCAGCCGGCAATCCAGGCCTAACTATGGCTACACCTTC.

A remark on this clone: Since the CDR3 does not end with the conserved phenylalanine or tryptophan, this likely comes from a read error. The limits of the CDR3 on the DNA are not certain, so only TCRdb's listed CDR3 is given. CDR3 region: CSSSSSRVLRFL. This chain uses TRBV7-9 with TRBJ1-1; the table gives TRBD1 as D, unverified against the DNA. Germline-derived CDR1 and CDR2 are SEHNR and FQNEAQ (reference sequence). The CDR3 contains 12 residues when both ends are counted.

The CDR3 reads CASSLVLGGGYTF. CDR3 nucleotide sequence: TGCGCCAGCAGCTTGGTGTTGGGGGGTGGCTACACCTTC. The gene calls are TRBV5-1 and TRBJ1-2; tentatively, D is TRBD1 (5 bases). CDR1 is SGHRS and CDR2 is YFSETQ in the germline V gene. The V end was cut by 0 bases, the J end by 7 bases, with 10 bases between. The CDR3 loop spans 13 amino acids.

The chain is built from TRBV5-1 and TRBJ2-2; no clear D gene. Germline V CDR1 and CDR2: SGHRS, YFSETQ. V was cut by 0 bases and J by 3 bases, with 9 bases left in between. The CDR3 is made up of 15 amino acids. The CDR3 DNA is TGCGCCAGCAGCTTGGCCTTCTCAGACACCGGGGAGCTGTTTTTT. Its translation is CASSLAFSDTGELFF. Full variable domain (outside the CDR3, taken from reference TRBV5-1 and TRBJ2-2): KAGVTQTPRYLIKTRGQQVTLSCSPISGHRSVSWYQQTPGQGLQFLFEYFSETQRNKGNFPGRFSGRQFSNSRSEMNVSTLELGDSALYLCASSLAFSDTGELFFGEGSRLTVL.

V usage is TRBV19 and J usage is TRBJ2-7, with a weak D call TRBD1 (5 bases). CDR1 is LNHDA, CDR2 SQIVND, per germline (reference sequence). The CDR3 is 14 amino acids. Trimming pared 8 bases from V and 1 base from J, leaving 15 bases between. The CDR3, as DNA: TGTGCCAGTCTTCAGGGTTTGGGGTCCTACGAGCAGTACTTC. Translating it yields CASLQGLGSYEQYF.

This sequence joins TRBV5-4 and TRBJ1-6, with 9 bases that match TRBD1. V gave up 4 bases and J gave up 9 bases; unmatched junction bases: 11. The length of the CDR3 is 16 residues. Looked up from germline, CDR1 is SGHNT and CDR2 is YYREEE (reference sequence). The CDR3 bases are TGTGCCAGCAGCACCAAGGACAGGGGAAACAGTTCACCCCTCCACTTT. Translated, it gives CASSTKDRGNSSPLHF.

V usage is TRBV7-9 and J usage is TRBJ1-3, with TRBD1 identical over 9 bases. The CDR3 sequence is 15 residues long. Germline loops: CDR1 SEHNR, CDR2 FQNEAQ (reference sequence). V shed 6 bases and J 4 bases; nucleotides not matched to a gene: 7. Here the CDR3 DNA reads TGTGCCAGCAGAACACAGGGGGCGCAGGGAAACACCATATATTTT. The encoded protein is CASRTQGAQGNTIYF.

The J gene is TRBJ2-1, the V gene TRBV5-1, with 8 positions matching TRBD2. With 2 bases clipped from V and 0 bases from J, the junction kept 7 bases outside the gene matches. Germline CDR1 SGHRS, CDR2 YFSETQ. This CDR3 contains 17 residues. The CDR3 nucleotides read TGCGCCAGCAGCTTACCCGGGAGCGGGAGCTCCTACAATGAGCAGTTCTTC. Translated, it gives CASSLPGSGSSYNEQFF.

J is TRBJ2-4 and V is TRBV5-1, with D hard to call. The CDR3 is made up of 13 amino acids. Trimming pared 0 bases from V and 5 bases from J, leaving 6 bases between. The germline V gene has CDR1 SGHRS and CDR2 YFSETQ. In DNA, the CDR3 is TGCGCCAGCAGCTTGGGGGCAGAAAACATTCAGTACTTC. The encoded protein is CASSLGAENIQYF.

V and J are TRBV6-5 and TRBJ2-1; no clear D. Per germline, CDR1 MNHEY and CDR2 SVGAGI. V was shortened by 0 bases and J by 5 bases, with 11 bases between the two germline ends. The CDR3 is 15 residues long. CDR3 sequence: CASSYSAPRNNEQFF. CDR3 nucleotides: TGTGCCAGCAGTTACTCCGCTCCGCGGAACAATGAGCAGTTCTTC.

V usage is TRBV7-9 and J usage is TRBJ2-5; D remains unclear. The CDR3 has 16 residues. The V and J ends lost 1 base and 1 base respectively, with 13 bases between them. The germline V gene has CDR1 SEHNR and CDR2 FQNEAQ (reference sequence). This CDR3 reads CASSLGPLPLQETQYF. CDR3 coding DNA: TGTGCCAGCAGCTTAGGGCCGCTCCCTCTCCAAGAGACCCAGTACTTC.

The chain joins TRBV7-9 to TRBJ2-5; D may be TRBD1 (7 bases). The CDR3 is 16 residues long. CDR1 and CDR2 from the germline V gene are SEHNR and FQNEAQ (reference sequence). V was cut by 1 base and J by 1 base, with 13 bases left in between. CDR3 in amino acids: CASSLGAGGFQETQYF. Written as DNA, the CDR3 is TGTGCCAGCAGCTTAGGGGCAGGGGGGTTCCAAGAGACCCAGTACTTC.

There are a few counts of this clone. The genes are TRBV4-1 and TRBJ1-2, with TRBD1 matching 11 bases. From germline, CDR1 is MGHRA and CDR2 YSYEKL. With 3 bases clipped from V and 1 base from J, the junction kept 10 bases outside the gene matches. CDR3 size: 18 residues. The DNA of the CDR3 is TGCGCCAGCAGCCAGGAGCCGGGACAGGGGGGAAGTAACTATGGCTACACCTTC. It encodes CASSQEPGQGGSNYGYTF.